This entry lists 23 T cell receptor beta chains sequenced from one sample in a study of shared clonotypes between healthy human individuals. The protocol was immunoSEQ multiplex PCR, while the TCRdb copy is restricted to in-frame clones and leaves out a portion. The data show roughly 2.5 million clones, roughly 92% seen once. The sample consisted of naive CD4+ T cells sorted from blood. Subset meaning: CD45RA+ positively selected. The receptor source for this set is a young man in good health.

The chain recombines TRBV5-5 with TRBJ2-7, with D tentatively TRBD2 (5 bases). The CDR3 contains 15 residues. Trimming shortened V by 4 bases and J by 4 bases, and 18 bases separated the two germline ends. The germline CDR1 and CDR2 sequences are SGHKS and YYEKEE (reference sequence). The CDR3 nucleotides read TGTGCCAGCAGCAAGCCGGACTCAGCGAGGTACGAGCAGTACTTC. As protein: CASSKPDSARYEQYF.

The chain carries TRBV4-1 and TRBJ1-4, with TRBD1 identical over 7 bases. Per the germline V gene, CDR1 is MGHRA and CDR2 is YSYEKL. Trimming took 4 bases from V and 0 from J; bases not matched to a gene: 14. This CDR3 is 19 amino acids long. The CDR3 region is CASSRDRELVQSTNEKLFF. Here the CDR3 DNA reads TGCGCCAGCAGCCGAGACAGGGAGCTGGTACAGTCAACTAATGAAAAACTGTTTTTT.

The J gene is TRBJ2-5, the V gene TRBV18, with TRBD1 identical over 9 bases. This CDR3 contains 17 residues. Germline CDR1 and CDR2: KGHSH and LQKENI. The junction had 7 bases not matched to a gene; V was cut back by 1 base and J by 1 base. The CDR3 sequence: CASSPQRDRAFQETQYF. Here the CDR3 DNA reads TGTGCCAGCTCACCACAACGGGACAGGGCCTTCCAAGAGACCCAGTACTTC.

The V gene is TRBV19, the J gene TRBJ1-1; D unresolved. The V end was cut by 1 base, the J end by 0 bases, with 9 bases between. This CDR3 spans 15 amino acids. CDR1 is LNHDA, CDR2 SQIVND, per germline (reference sequence). This chain's CDR3 is CASSIGWGLNTEAFF. CDR3 DNA sequence: TGTGCCAGTAGTATAGGGTGGGGTCTGAACACTGAAGCTTTCTTT.

The chain joins TRBV28 to TRBJ2-3, with a possible D match to TRBD2 (6 bases). This CDR3 contains 13 residues. The germline gives CDR1 MDHEN, CDR2 SYDVKM. The V gene lost 5 bases and the J gene lost 2 bases, with 8 bases spanning the gap. CDR3 residues: CASSGGITDTQYF. CDR3 in DNA: TGTGCCAGCAGTGGCGGGATCACAGATACGCAGTATTTT.

A remark on this clone: The sample contains more than one DNA sequence encoding this CDR3. The V call is TRBV18, the J call TRBJ2-5; D is possibly TRBD2 (6 bases). Trimming cost V 2 bases and J 1 base, with 8 bases left between them. The V gene's germline CDR1 is KGHSH and CDR2 LQKENI. The CDR3 has 14 amino acids. This CDR3 reads CASSPSGLQETQYF. For the CDR3, the DNA is TGTGCCAGCTCACCAAGCGGGCTCCAAGAGACCCAGTACTTC.

This clone was picked up one time. The gene calls are TRBV10-2 and TRBJ1-4; 11 bases are a match to TRBD1. The CDR3 extends over 14 amino acids. V lost 6 bases, J lost 7 bases, and 4 bases stayed unmatched. Looked up from germline, CDR1 is WSHSY and CDR2 is SAAADI. CDR3 in DNA: TGCGCCAGCAGCCTCGGACAGGGGGCTGAAAAACTGTTTTTT. Translation gives CASSLGQGAEKLFF.

The genes are TRBV7-2 and TRBJ2-2; TRBD2 matches 9 bases. Germline loops: CDR1 SGHTA, CDR2 FQGNSA. J was trimmed by 1 base and V by 5 bases; bases with no gene match: 14. The CDR3 length is 19 residues. The CDR3: CASSLRKGSGSWNTGELFF. Here the CDR3 DNA reads TGTGCCAGCAGCCTCCGTAAGGGTAGCGGGAGTTGGAACACCGGGGAGCTGTTTTTT.

The genes are TRBV27 and TRBJ1-1; a possible D gene is TRBD1 (6 bases). V was cut by 5 bases and J by 7 bases, with 17 bases left in between. The CDR3 totals 14 residues. Germline CDR1 reads MNHEY; CDR2 reads SMNVEV (reference sequence). In nucleotides, the CDR3 is TGTGCCAGCAGTCCCTCAGGGGCACCCCGTGAAGCTTTCTTT. Protein product: CASSPSGAPREAFF.

The chain has TRBV11-2 and TRBJ2-1; unclear D gene. The CDR3 runs 13 residues. The V gene's germline CDR1 is SGHAT and CDR2 FQNNGV. V lost 1 base and J lost 7, with 8 bases in between. The CDR3 nucleotides read TGTGCCAGCAGCTTAGTAGGGTTGAATGAGCAGTTCTTC. Translated: CASSLVGLNEQFF. Combining the CDR3 with reference TRBV11-2 and TRBJ2-1 gives the whole variable domain EAGVAQSPRYKIIEKRQSVAFWCNPISGHATLYWYQQILGQGPKLLIQFQNNGVVDDSQLPKDRFSAERLKGVDSTLKIQPAKLEDSAVYLCASSLVGLNEQFFGPGTRLTVL.

V and J are TRBV4-1 and TRBJ2-5; D gene ambiguous. Germline V gene data show CDR1 as MGHRA and CDR2 as YSYEKL. This CDR3 region has 13 residues. Trimming took off 1 base at V and 5 bases at J, with 8 bases between the two ends. The CDR3 is CASSQAPSETQYF. Written as DNA, the CDR3 is TGCGCCAGCAGCCAAGCCCCCTCCGAGACCCAGTACTTC.

This chain uses TRBV28 with TRBJ1-1; TRBD1 agrees at 7 bases. This CDR3 comprises 11 residues. Germline CDR1 is MDHEN and CDR2 is SYDVKM. In nucleotides, the CDR3 is TGTATTACAGGGGTAGAGACTGAAGCTTTCTTT. Amino acids: CITGVETEAFF.

Comments on this clone: Sequence at one end of the junction differs from germline and may be a read error. Distinct nucleotide sequences in the sample also encode this CDR3. The chain employs TRBV28 and TRBJ1-4, with D unresolved. From germline, CDR1 is MDHEN and CDR2 SYDVKM. This CDR3 spans 15 amino acids. The CDR3, as DNA: TGCGCCAGCAGGTTTTTCCTAAATCCCCATGAAAAACTGTTTTTT. It is translated as CASRFFLNPHEKLFF. Full variable domain (missing parts from reference TRBV28 and TRBJ1-4): DVKVTQSSRYLVKRTGEKVFLECVQDMDHENMFWYRQDPGLGLRLIYFSYDVKMKEKGDIPEGYSVSREKKERFSLILESASTNQTSMYLCASRFFLNPHEKLFFGSGTQLSVL.

The chain has TRBV27 and TRBJ1-5, with TRBD1 matching over 8 bases. CDR3 length: 15 residues. CDR1 is MNHEY, CDR2 SMNVEV, per germline (reference sequence). The V gene end was trimmed by 6 bases and the J gene end by 4 bases; junction bases not matched to a gene: 8. The CDR3 loop reads CASSPGQGTNQPQHF. The CDR3 nucleotides read TGTGCCAGCAGCCCCGGACAGGGAACAAATCAGCCCCAGCATTTT.

V gene TRBV29-1 combines with J gene TRBJ2-1; D is undetermined. The CDR3 sequence is 11 residues long. Germline loops: CDR1 SQVTM, CDR2 ANQGSEA. Trimming took 4 bases from V and 12 from J, leaving 13 bases between them. CDR3 sequence: CSVAKSNVQFF. DNA for the CDR3: TGCAGCGTTGCTAAGTCAAACGTGCAGTTCTTC.

This chain uses TRBV6-1 with TRBJ1-5; weak D call: TRBD1 (5 bases). The CDR3 covers 15 residues. Germline V gene lookup returns CDR1 MNHNS and CDR2 SASEGT. V dropped 7 bases and J dropped 1 base, with 14 bases sitting between them. The CDR3: CASTSGTASNQPQHF. CDR3 DNA sequence: TGTGCCAGCACTTCGGGGACGGCGAGCAATCAGCCCCAGCATTTT.

The chain is built from TRBV11-3 and TRBJ2-3; 7 nucleotides align to TRBD2. V was clipped by 1 base and J by 0 bases; unmatched bases: 7. The CDR3 covers 17 residues. Germline lookup yields CDR1 SGHNT and CDR2 YENEEA. In DNA form, the CDR3 reads TGTGCCAGCAGCTTAGGTAGACGGGACTATAGCACAGATACGCAGTATTTT. Its translation is CASSLGRRDYSTDTQYF.

The chain has TRBV5-1 and TRBJ1-4; the match to TRBD1 covers 10 bases. CDR3 length: 17 residues. CDR1 and CDR2 (germline): SGHRS, YFSETQ. The ends lost 3 bases at V and 7 bases at J; junction bases unmatched: 12. The CDR3 DNA follows: TGCGCCAGCAGCTCCCAAGGGGGACAGGGGATTGGTGAAAAACTGTTTTTT. Translation: CASSSQGGQGIGEKLFF.

Concerning this clone itself: The identical CDR3 is also encoded by other nucleotide sequences in the sample. The chain joins TRBV28 to TRBJ1-2; D is unclear. CDR1 is MDHEN, CDR2 SYDVKM, per germline. This CDR3 is built from 12 residues. Trimming removed 4 bases from V and 5 bases from J, with 8 bases in between. The CDR3 region is CASSSRNYGYTF. CDR3 coding DNA: TGTGCCAGCAGTTCTAGGAATTATGGCTACACCTTC.

This chain joins TRBV7-3 and TRBJ1-1, with TRBD1 as a possible D gene (5 bases). V lost 5 bases and J lost 1, with 14 bases in between. The germline V gene encodes CDR1 SGHTA and CDR2 FQGTGA. This CDR3 is 15 amino acids long. The DNA of the CDR3 is TGTGCCAGCAGCCCTACGGGACGGACGAACACTGAAGCTTTCTTT. Translated: CASSPTGRTNTEAFF.

The chain is built from TRBV10-3 and TRBJ1-1; 7 bases line up with TRBD1. The germline V gene has CDR1 ENHRY and CDR2 SYGVKD. The CDR3 totals 11 residues. V shed 10 bases, J shed 5 bases, and the junction held 4 bases outside the gene matches. The CDR3: CATLQGTEAFF. CDR3 bases: TGTGCCACCTTACAGGGGACTGAAGCTTTCTTT.

This clone has only a few counts. The V gene is TRBV18, the J gene TRBJ2-7, with D maybe TRBD2 (5 bases). CDR3 length equals 12 residues. The germline V gene has CDR1 KGHSH and CDR2 LQKENI. V lost 1 base, J lost 7 bases, and 8 bases lay in between. In DNA form, the CDR3 reads TGTGCCAGCTCACCACTCCCGGGGGAGCAGTACTTC. Residues: CASSPLPGEQYF.

V and J are TRBV9 and TRBJ1-2; possibly TRBD1 for D (6 bases). In germline, CDR1 is SGDLS, CDR2 YYNGEE. This CDR3 comprises 12 residues. V was shortened by 4 bases and J by 4 bases, with 8 bases between the two germline ends. CDR3 bases: TGTGCCAGCAGCCCGGACAGCTATGGCTACACCTTC. Its translation is CASSPDSYGYTF.